A selection of T cell receptor beta chains follows, all from one sample in a study of T cell repertoires in cytomegalovirus infection. MiXCR, applied by TCRdb to the reads, yields one record per CDR3 protein. The sample holds tens of thousands of distinct CDR3 sequences, roughly 22% seen once. No cognate antigen is known for these TCRs. What was sequenced was PBMCs, sequenced either directly or after in vitro stimulation (not recorded which). Receptors originate from a human donor in good health (CMV status not recorded). Some clones in this sample may be carry-over from other donors' samples. CDR3s include the opening cysteine and the closing phenylalanine or tryptophan. The D gene is left open where the match is weak. Clone size is shown for a subset of rows, as once, few, many or a class of expanded clone.

>TRBV6-5|TRBJ1-5|.|large
CASSYGRGQPQHF
TGTGCCAGCAGTTATGGCAGGGGTCAGCCCCAGCATTTT
>TRBV6-2/TRBV6-3|TRBJ2-2|.|.
CASRTYPGNTGELFF
TGTGCCAGCCGGACATACCCGGGGAACACCGGGGAGCTGTTTTTT
>TRBV5-6|TRBJ1-1|.|.
CASSQGLGETEAFF
TGTGCCAGCAGCCAGGGGTTGGGGGAGACTGAAGCTTTCTTT
>TRBV28|TRBJ1-1|.|.
CASLAGPEAFF
TGTGCCAGCTTGGCAGGGCCTGAAGCTTTCTTT
>TRBV12-3/TRBV12-4|TRBJ1-1|.|few
CASSTYWEEAFF
TGTGCCAGCAGTACTTATTGGGAGGAAGCTTTCTTT
>TRBV6-2/TRBV6-3|TRBJ2-3|TRBD2|few
CASSPGRAGGSDTQYF
TGTGCCAGCAGTCCGGGGAGAGCGGGGGGGTCAGATACGCAGTATTTT
>TRBV12-5|TRBJ2-6|.|many
CASGLERGIGANVLTF
TGTGCTAGTGGTTTGGAGAGGGGTATTGGGGCCAACGTCCTGACTTTC
>TRBV12-3/TRBV12-4|TRBJ2-3|TRBD1|.
CASNDRARTDTQYF
TGTGCCAGCAACGACAGGGCAAGAACAGATACGCAGTATTTT
>TRBV19|TRBJ1-6|TRBD1|few
CASSTSGQGYSPLHF
TGTGCCAGTAGTACCTCGGGACAGGGTTATTCACCCCTCCACTTT
>TRBV5-8|TRBJ2-2|TRBD2|medium-sized
CASSPRGLAGTGELFF
TGTGCCAGCAGCCCTCGTGGACTAGCGGGCACCGGGGAGCTGTTTTTT
>TRBV13|TRBJ2-7|.|many
CASSLAGTYEQYF
TGTGCCAGCAGCTTGGCGGGAACCTACGAGCAGTACTTC
>TRBV25-1|TRBJ1-1|.|.
CASSGKEGATTEAFF
TGTGCCAGCAGTGGAAAGGAGGGAGCGACCACTGAAGCTTTCTTT
>TRBV28|TRBJ2-1|TRBD1|.
CASSQAQQGIEGDEQFF
TGTGCCAGCAGCCAAGCTCAACAGGGGATTGAAGGCGATGAGCAGTTCTTC
>TRBV20-1|TRBJ1-1|TRBD1|few
CSAGTGNTEAFF
TGCAGTGCTGGGACAGGGAACACTGAAGCTTTCTTT
>TRBV4-1|TRBJ1-1|.|few
CASSQFHRVRSEAFF
TGCGCCAGCAGCCAGTTTCACAGGGTTAGGAGTGAAGCTTTCTTT
>TRBV7-9|TRBJ2-2|TRBD2|many
CASILAGAGELFF
TGTGCCAGCATCCTAGCGGGAGCCGGGGAGCTGTTTTTT
>TRBV5-4|TRBJ2-3|.|.
CASSTGDSTDTQYF
TGTGCCAGCAGCACCGGGGACAGCACAGATACGCAGTATTTT
>TRBV14|TRBJ2-5|TRBD2|.
CASSQETSGRYQETQYF
TGTGCCAGCAGCCAAGAGACTAGCGGGAGGTACCAAGAGACCCAGTACTTC
>TRBV5-1|TRBJ2-1|.|.
CASSLGDSYNEQFF
TGCGCCAGCAGCTTGGGGGACTCCTACAATGAGCAGTTCTTC
>TRBV20-1|TRBJ2-5|.|few
CSASTLGIETQYF
TGCAGTGCTAGTACTCTGGGGATTGAGACCCAGTACTTC
>TRBV7-8|TRBJ2-3|TRBD2|many
CASSSKLAGGSDTQYF
TGTGCCAGCAGCTCTAAACTAGCGGGAGGATCAGATACGCAGTATTTT
>TRBV7-9|TRBJ2-6|.|few
CASSRLSGANVLTF
TGTGCCAGCAGCAGGCTCTCTGGGGCCAACGTCCTGACTTTC
>TRBV9|TRBJ2-4|.|many
CASSLSHENIQYF
TGTGCCAGCAGCCTTTCTCACGAAAACATTCAGTACTTC
>TRBV7-6|TRBJ1-4|.|many
CASSLRANEKLFF
TGTGCCAGCAGCTTAAGGGCTAATGAAAAACTGTTTTTT
>TRBV11-2|TRBJ2-2|.|few
CASSFNRMNTGELFF
TGTGCCAGCAGCTTTAACAGGATGAACACCGGGGAGCTGTTTTTT
>TRBV11-2|TRBJ2-2|TRBD2|.
CASSLFREREGLGTGELFF
TGTGCCAGCAGCTTATTCCGGGAGCGGGAGGGCCTGGGAACCGGGGAGCTGTTTTTT
>TRBV6-5|TRBJ1-1|.|few
CASSLGAGLTEAFF
TGTGCCAGCAGTCTCGGGGCTGGTTTAACTGAAGCTTTCTTT
>TRBV7-8|TRBJ2-1|TRBD2|many
CASSRAGGPSNEQFF
TGTGCCAGCAGCAGAGCGGGAGGGCCCAGCAATGAGCAGTTCTTC
>TRBV7-7|TRBJ1-1|.|many
CASSPVGNTEAFF
TGTGCCAGCAGCCCGGTCGGGAACACTGAAGCTTTCTTT
>TRBV24-1|TRBJ1-4|.|few
CATSDVRVDRVEKLFF
TGTGCCACCAGTGATGTCCGTGTAGATAGGGTAGAAAAACTGTTTTTT
>TRBV12-3/TRBV12-4|TRBJ2-7|.|.
CASEKSADEQYF
TGTGCCTCCGAAAAATCAGCCGACGAGCAGTACTTC
>TRBV28|TRBJ1-1|.|.
CASDGATFGSTEAFF
TGTGCCAGCGACGGGGCAACTTTTGGGAGCACTGAAGCTTTCTTT
>TRBV7-2|TRBJ1-2|TRBD1|.
CASSGQGPNYGYTF
TGTGCCAGCAGCGGACAGGGCCCAAACTATGGCTACACCTTC
>TRBV12-3/TRBV12-4|TRBJ1-2|.|.
CASSKSAQYGYTF
TGTGCCAGCAGCAAGAGTGCCCAGTATGGCTACACCTTC
>TRBV5-6|TRBJ2-5|TRBD2|few
CASSQRRTSGIQETQYF
TGTGCCAGCAGCCAGAGAAGGACTAGCGGGATCCAAGAGACCCAGTACTTC
>TRBV27|TRBJ1-2|.|few
CASSLGGGYGYTF
TGTGCCAGCAGTTTGGGAGGGGGGTATGGCTACACCTTC
>TRBV6-5|TRBJ2-2|TRBD2|few
CASSKQTTLAGGPGGELFF
TGTGCCAGCAGTAAACAGACAACTTTAGCGGGAGGGCCCGGCGGGGAGCTGTTTTTT
>TRBV7-2|TRBJ1-1|TRBD1|many
CASSLGQGEAFF
TGTGCCAGCAGCTTAGGACAGGGTGAAGCTTTCTTT
>TRBV12-3/TRBV12-4|TRBJ1-1|.|few
CASSKGVEAFF
TGTGCCAGCAGCAAGGGAGTTGAAGCTTTCTTT
>TRBV7-8|TRBJ2-3|.|many
CASSRRDPSTDTQYF
TGTGCCAGCAGTCGTAGGGATCCTAGCACAGATACGCAGTATTTT